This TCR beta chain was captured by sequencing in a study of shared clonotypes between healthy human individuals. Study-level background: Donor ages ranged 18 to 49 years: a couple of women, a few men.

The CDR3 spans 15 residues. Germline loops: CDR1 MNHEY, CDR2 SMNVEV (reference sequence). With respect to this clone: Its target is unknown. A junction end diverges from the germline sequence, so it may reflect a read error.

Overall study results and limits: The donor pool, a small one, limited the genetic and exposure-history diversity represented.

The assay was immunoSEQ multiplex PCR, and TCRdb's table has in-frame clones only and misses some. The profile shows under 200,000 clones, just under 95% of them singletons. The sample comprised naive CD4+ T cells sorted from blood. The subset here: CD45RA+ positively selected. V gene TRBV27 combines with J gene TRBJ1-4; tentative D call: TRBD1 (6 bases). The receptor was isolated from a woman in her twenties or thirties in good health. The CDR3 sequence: CASSLSSGVEGKLFF. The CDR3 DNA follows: TGTGCCAGCAGTCTATCTTCAGGGGTGGAGGGAAAACTGTTTTTT.